This T cell receptor beta chain was captured in a study of OX40 agonist ivuxolimab in advanced cancers. General study points: Dosing at 0.1 to 3.0 mg/kg was accompanied by clonal expansion of CD4+ and CD8+ blood T cells by week 6. Certain nonresponders additionally had low normalized T-cell clonal expansion. The specificity for antigen of the expanded peripheral T cells was not determined.

This clone was detected once. Its antigen is currently unknown. Repertoires were generated with immunoSEQ multiplex PCR, while TCRdb's copy carries only in-frame clones and drops some. The repertoire holds roughly 79,000 clones, with roughly 80% as singletons. Germline-derived CDR1 and CDR2 are MNHEY and SMNVEV (reference sequence). The CDR3 is made up of 14 amino acids. V dropped 7 bases and J dropped 5 bases, with 14 bases sitting between them. The sample was CD4+ or CD8+ T cells sorted from blood, taken in a trial of the OX40 agonist ivuxolimab. The V call is TRBV27, the J call TRBJ2-2; D is perhaps TRBD1 or TRBD2 (6 bases each). The TCR comes from an adult with an advanced solid tumor such as melanoma, head and neck, liver or kidney cancer. Here the CDR3 reads CASTPWRGTGELFF. The CDR3, as DNA: TGTGCCAGCACTCCTTGGAGGGGGACCGGGGAGCTGTTTTTT.